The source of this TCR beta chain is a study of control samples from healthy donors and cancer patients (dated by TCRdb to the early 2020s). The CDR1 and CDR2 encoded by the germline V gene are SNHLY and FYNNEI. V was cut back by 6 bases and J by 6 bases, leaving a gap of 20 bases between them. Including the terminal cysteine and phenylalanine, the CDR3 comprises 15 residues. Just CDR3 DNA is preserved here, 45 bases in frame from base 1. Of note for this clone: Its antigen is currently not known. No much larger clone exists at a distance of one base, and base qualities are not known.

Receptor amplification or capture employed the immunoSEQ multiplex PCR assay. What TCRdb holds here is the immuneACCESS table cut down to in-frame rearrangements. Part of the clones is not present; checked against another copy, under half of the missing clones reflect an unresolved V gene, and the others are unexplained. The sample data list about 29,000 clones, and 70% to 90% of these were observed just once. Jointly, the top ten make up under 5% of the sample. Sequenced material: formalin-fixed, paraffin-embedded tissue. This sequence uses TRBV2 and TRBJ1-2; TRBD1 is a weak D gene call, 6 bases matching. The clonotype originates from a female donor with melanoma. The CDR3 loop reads CASREGGRWADGYTF. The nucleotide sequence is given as TGTGCCAGCAGGGAGGGGGGACGGTGGGCGGATGGCTACACCTTC.